The sample holds one count of the clone carrying this T cell receptor (beta chain). The antigen is not known. Other nucleotide sequences from this sample produce the same CDR3. TCRdb's copy holds only in-frame clones and misses some; the assay was immunoSEQ multiplex PCR. In the table there are approximately 2.1 million clones, approximately 95% of which are singletons. The study drew its donors from healthy HIV-negative adults without recent acute infections or vaccinations. This specimen belongs to a study of shared clonotypes between healthy human individuals. Study results and limitations: Among non-shared clonotypes, generation probabilities were lower than among those shared by all four donors. Sequencing depth was expected to influence donor clonotype sharing.

The germline gives CDR1 SGHNT, CDR2 YENEEA. The CDR3 runs to 12 residues. The germline V and J ends were trimmed by 3 bases and 2 bases, with 4 bases remaining between them. The chain joins TRBV11-3 to TRBJ1-1; D call uncertain. The sequenced sample consisted of naive CD4+ T cells from PBMCs. Regarding subset: CD45RA+ positively selected. The receptor's source is a man between 18 and 35 years old in good health. Some clones in this sample may be carry-over from other donors' samples. The chain's CDR3 is CASSLDNTEAFF. In DNA, the CDR3 is TGTGCCAGCAGCTTGGATAACACTGAAGCTTTCTTT.